The 29 T cell receptor beta chains listed next were all sequenced from one sample in a study of shared clonotypes between healthy human individuals. The protocol was immunoSEQ multiplex PCR, while the TCRdb copy is restricted to in-frame clones and leaves out a portion. Of just over 2,000,000 clones listed, 90% to 95% are singletons. The material sequenced was naive CD4+ T cells sorted from blood. As to subset: CD45RA+ positively selected. These receptors were collected from a man between 18 and 35 years old in good health.

The chain recombines TRBV30 with TRBJ2-3, with D hard to call. Per germline, CDR1 GTSNPN and CDR2 SVGIG (reference sequence). This CDR3 contains 13 residues. Trimming removed 3 bases from V and 2 bases from J, with 9 bases in between. The CDR3 sequence: CAWRAAYTDTQYF. The CDR3, as DNA: TGTGCCTGGAGAGCCGCTTACACAGATACGCAGTATTTT.

A single count supports this clone. The chain uses TRBV5-4 and TRBJ2-1, with 10 bases aligning to TRBD2. Trimming cost V 3 bases and J 3 bases; bases outside gene matches: 9. The CDR3 has 17 amino acids. CDR1 and CDR2 (germline): SGHNT, YYREEE (reference sequence). The CDR3 loop is CASSWRTGTSVYNEQFF. The CDR3, as DNA: TGTGCCAGCAGCTGGAGGACCGGGACTAGCGTCTACAATGAGCAGTTCTTC.

The chain uses TRBV5-8 and TRBJ1-2; a possible D gene is TRBD1 (6 bases). Germline loops: CDR1 SGHTS, CDR2 YDEGEE. Trimming cost V 0 bases and J 6 bases, with 12 bases left between them. CDR3 length: 14 residues. CDR3 protein: CASSLAWGANGYTF. CDR3 sequence (DNA): TGTGCCAGCAGCTTGGCTTGGGGGGCCAATGGCTACACCTTC.

The gene calls are TRBV5-4 and TRBJ2-7; a weak D match, TRBD1 (6 bases). The CDR3 covers 13 residues. The V gene lost 4 bases and the J gene lost 4 bases, with 12 bases spanning the gap. CDR1 is SGHNT and CDR2 is YYREEE in the germline V gene (reference sequence). CDR3 nucleotides: TGTGCCAGCAGCCCCCAGACAGGTTACGAGCAGTACTTC. Translated: CASSPQTGYEQYF.

This chain connects TRBV5-6 to TRBJ1-2; 7 bases are shared with TRBD1. This CDR3 region has 14 residues. Trimming removed 4 bases from V and 8 bases from J; junction bases left unmatched: 11. Germline loops: CDR1 SGHDT, CDR2 YYEEEE. CDR3 sequence (DNA): TGTGCCAGCAGCCCGAGACAGGGAGGGCAAGGCTACACCTTC. Amino acid sequence: CASSPRQGGQGYTF. The full variable domain, with the rest looked up from reference TRBV5-6 and TRBJ1-2, is DAGVTQSPTHLIKTRGQQVTLRCSPKSGHDTVSWYQQALGQGPQFIFQYYEEEERQRGNFPDRFSGHQFPNYSSELNVNALLLGDSALYLCASSPRQGGQGYTFGSGTRLTVV.

The CDR3 loop is CASSEGVESIQYF. In DNA form, the CDR3 reads TGTGCCAGCAGTGAAGGAGTGGAGAGCATTCAGTACTTC. This chain uses TRBV2 with TRBJ2-4, with D unclear. The CDR3 sequence is 13 residues long. Germline-derived CDR1 and CDR2 are SNHLY and FYNNEI. The V gene lost 1 base and the J gene lost 9 bases, with 10 bases spanning the gap.

This chain links TRBV27 with TRBJ2-7; TRBD1 agrees at 9 bases. This CDR3 is built from 16 residues. Trimming at V came to 5 bases and at J to 1 base, leaving 9 bases not matched to a gene. Per germline, CDR1 MNHEY and CDR2 SMNVEV (reference sequence). The CDR3, as DNA: TGTGCCAGCAGTCCTATGGCCGGGACAGGGTCCTACGAGCAGTACTTC. Encoded protein: CASSPMAGTGSYEQYF.

This chain uses TRBV2 with TRBJ1-3, with D maybe TRBD1 (6 bases). There are 16 residues in the CDR3. V shed 5 bases and J shed 0 bases, with 14 bases lying between them. Germline V gives CDR1 SNHLY, CDR2 FYNNEI. The CDR3 sequence is CASSRDTTGSGNTIYF. In DNA, the CDR3 is TGTGCCAGCAGTCGGGACACTACCGGCTCTGGAAACACCATATATTTT.

The V and J genes are TRBV7-9 and TRBJ2-5; perhaps TRBD1 as D (6 bases). Trimming removed 2 bases from V and 5 bases from J, with 18 bases in between. This CDR3 contains 16 residues. The germline V gene encodes CDR1 SEHNR and CDR2 FQNEAQ (reference sequence). CDR3 region: CASSLFFSTGSETQYF. CDR3 nucleotides: TGTGCCAGCAGCTTATTCTTCTCTACAGGGAGCGAGACCCAGTACTTC.

This chain joins TRBV19 and TRBJ1-6, with 10 positions matching TRBD1. V gave up 6 bases and J gave up 8 bases; unmatched junction bases: 16. The CDR3 covers 18 residues. From germline, CDR1 is LNHDA and CDR2 SQIVND (reference sequence). The CDR3 is CASSRGTGAKLEHSPLHF. CDR3 DNA sequence: TGTGCCAGTAGCCGGGGGACAGGGGCGAAGTTAGAACATTCACCCCTCCACTTT.

The rearrangement links TRBV7-2 to TRBJ1-5, with 7 positions matching TRBD1. In germline, CDR1 is SGHTA, CDR2 FQGNSA. There are 14 residues in the CDR3. Germline trimming cut 5 bases from V and 3 bases from J; bases unmatched to any gene: 4. CDR3 nucleotides: TGTGCCAGCAGCCGGGACAGTCTCAATCAGCCCCAGCATTTT. The encoded protein is CASSRDSLNQPQHF.

The gene calls are TRBV6-5 and TRBJ2-7; D is undetermined. CDR3 length: 13 amino acids. The ends were cut back, 6 bases at V and 3 bases at J, with 12 bases in the middle. CDR1 and CDR2 (germline): MNHEY, SVGAGI. Written as DNA, the CDR3 is TGTGCCAGCAGCAGTATTAAGGTCTACGAGCAGTACTTC. Translation: CASSSIKVYEQYF.

The chain has TRBV6-1 and TRBJ1-3; TRBD1 might be the D (6 bases). The CDR3 consists of 15 residues. Per the germline V gene, CDR1 is MNHNS and CDR2 is SASEGT. V was cut by 1 base and J by 6 bases, with 13 bases left in between. The CDR3 reads CASSEVWGHLNTIYF. The CDR3 nucleotides read TGTGCCAGCAGTGAAGTATGGGGACACTTAAACACCATATATTTT.

This clone came up once. This chain uses TRBV4-1 with TRBJ2-4, with a tentative D call TRBD2 (7 bases). This CDR3 is built from 16 residues. V lost 3 bases and J 7 bases, leaving 19 bases between the germline ends. Germline CDR1 and CDR2: MGHRA and YSYEKL. The CDR3 DNA reads as TGCGCCAGCAGCCAGGCCGGGGCGGGGGCTGCCAACATTCAGTACTTC. It is translated as CASSQAGAGAANIQYF.

V and J are TRBV7-2 and TRBJ2-3, with TRBD2 matching 7 bases. V lost 1 base to trimming and J lost 0 bases; unmatched junction nucleotides: 10. Germline V gene sequence: CDR1 SGHTA, CDR2 FQGNSA. The length of the CDR3 is 18 residues. CDR3 nucleotide sequence: TGTGCCAGCAGCTTAGGTGGAACTAGCGATACGAGCACAGATACGCAGTATTTT. Translated, it gives CASSLGGTSDTSTDTQYF. Filled out from reference TRBV7-2 and TRBJ2-3, the complete variable domain reads GAGVSQSPSNKVTEKGKDVELRCDPISGHTALYWYRQSLGQGLEFLIYFQGNSAPDKSGLPSDRFSAERTGGSVSTLTIQRTQQEDSAVYLCASSLGGTSDTSTDTQYFGPGTRLTVL.

This sequence joins TRBV2 and TRBJ1-2, with TRBD1 identical over 7 bases. This CDR3 spans 14 amino acids. Germline values: CDR1 SNHLY, CDR2 FYNNEI. J was trimmed by 5 bases and V by 5 bases; bases with no gene match: 8. Written as DNA, the CDR3 is TGTGCCAGCAGTTCTGGAGAGACAGGGTATGGCTACACCTTC. Amino acids: CASSSGETGYGYTF.

The V and J genes are TRBV5-4 and TRBJ2-2; 9 positions agree with TRBD2. V was clipped by 2 bases and J by 6 bases; unmatched bases: 8. CDR1 SGHNT and CDR2 YYREEE come from the germline V gene (reference sequence). The CDR3 consists of 16 residues. CDR3 sequence (DNA): TGTGCCAGCAGCTTACCGGGACTAGCTTATCCCGGGGAGCTGTTTTTT. Translation: CASSLPGLAYPGELFF.

This clone was counted a single time. Within the sample, other DNA sequences also encode this same CDR3. The gene calls are TRBV5-6 and TRBJ1-1; D unresolved. The CDR3 consists of 13 residues. Per the germline V gene, CDR1 is SGHDT and CDR2 is YYEEEE. The V end was cut by 4 bases, the J end by 0 bases, with 7 bases between. This CDR3 reads CASSLLLNTEAFF. In DNA form, the CDR3 reads TGTGCCAGCAGCCTCCTTCTGAACACTGAAGCTTTCTTT. The full variable domain, with the rest looked up from reference TRBV5-6 and TRBJ1-1, is DAGVTQSPTHLIKTRGQQVTLRCSPKSGHDTVSWYQQALGQGPQFIFQYYEEEERQRGNFPDRFSGHQFPNYSSELNVNALLLGDSALYLCASSLLLNTEAFFGQGTRLTVV.

The chain links TRBV9 to TRBJ2-3; no reliable D call. CDR3 length: 13 amino acids. With 0 bases removed from V and 2 bases from J, the gap between germline ends came to 4 bases. CDR1 is SGDLS, CDR2 YYNGEE, per germline. The DNA of the CDR3 is TGTGCCAGCAGCGTAGGCCACACAGATACGCAGTATTTT. Translating gives CASSVGHTDTQYF.

In DNA, the CDR3 is TGCGCCAGCAGCTTGGAGCAGGGGTTTGGCTACACCTTC. This encodes CASSLEQGFGYTF. J is TRBJ1-2 and V is TRBV5-1; maybe TRBD1 (6 bases). V lost 0 bases and J 7 bases, leaving 10 bases between the germline ends. This CDR3 spans 13 amino acids. Looked up from germline, CDR1 is SGHRS and CDR2 is YFSETQ.

The chain carries TRBV10-3 and TRBJ2-3; the D gene is possibly TRBD2 (6 bases). Germline V gene sequence: CDR1 ENHRY, CDR2 SYGVKD. The ends were cut back, 0 bases at V and 3 bases at J, with 10 bases in the middle. CDR3 length: 15 amino acids. CDR3 nucleotide sequence: TGTGCCATCAGTGAGTCGGGGGGAAGGACAGATACGCAGTATTTT. This gives the protein CAISESGGRTDTQYF.

The V gene is TRBV9, the J gene TRBJ2-1; 8 nucleotides align to TRBD2. This CDR3 has 15 amino acids. CDR1 is SGDLS, CDR2 YYNGEE, per germline. V shed 7 bases and J 2 bases; nucleotides not matched to a gene: 8. CDR3 in DNA: TGTGCCAGCGGAATAACGGGAGGGACCTACAATGAGCAGTTCTTC. Its protein product is CASGITGGTYNEQFF.

The chain joins TRBV10-2 to TRBJ1-5; no clear D gene. This CDR3 is built from 14 residues. Deletions cut 0 bases from V and 4 bases from J, with 7 bases between. CDR1 and CDR2 (germline): WSHSY, SAAADI. In DNA, the CDR3 is TGCGCCAGCAGTGAGTCGAAAGGGAATCAGCCCCAGCATTTT. Encoded protein: CASSESKGNQPQHF.

This chain connects TRBV18 to TRBJ1-2; possibly TRBD1 for D (5 bases). Trimming cost V 0 bases and J 4 bases, with 12 bases left between them. This CDR3 contains 15 residues. Germline-derived CDR1 and CDR2 are KGHSH and LQKENI. Here the CDR3 reads CASSPPSQGRYGYTF. In nucleotides, the CDR3 is TGTGCCAGCTCACCACCTTCCCAGGGTCGCTATGGCTACACCTTC.

A note on this clone: Other nucleotide sequences from this sample produce the same CDR3. The genes are TRBV18 and TRBJ2-3, with D unclear. V was shortened by 3 bases and J by 2 bases, with 6 bases between the two germline ends. The length of the CDR3 is 13 residues. Germline V gene sequence: CDR1 KGHSH, CDR2 LQKENI. The CDR3 DNA is TGTGCCAGCTCACCTCTCCTCACAGATACGCAGTATTTT. As protein: CASSPLLTDTQYF.

The V gene is TRBV18, the J gene TRBJ1-2; D perhaps matches TRBD1 (5 bases). Trimming removed 3 bases from V and 3 bases from J, with 8 bases in between. CDR1 and CDR2 from the germline V gene are KGHSH and LQKENI. The CDR3 spans 13 residues. CDR3 in amino acids: CASSPRDYYGYTF. DNA of the CDR3: TGTGCCAGCTCACCCCGGGACTACTATGGCTACACCTTC.

The J gene is TRBJ2-7, the V gene TRBV6-5; TRBD2 agrees at 9 bases. The CDR3 loop spans 15 amino acids. Germline values: CDR1 MNHEY, CDR2 SVGAGI. Trimming at V came to 2 bases and at J to 2 bases, leaving 4 bases not matched to a gene. The CDR3 DNA sequence: TGTGCCAGCAGTTACGGGGGCGGGAGGGCCTACGAGCAGTACTTC. Its protein is CASSYGGGRAYEQYF.

The V call is TRBV20-1, the J call TRBJ2-3, with D possibly TRBD1 on 6 matching bases. Germline CDR1 and CDR2: DFQATT and SNEGSKA (reference sequence). The length of the CDR3 is 11 residues. The CDR3 bases are TGCTCGGACAGCCCCTTTGATACGCAGTATTTT. It codes for CSDSPFDTQYF.

The J gene is TRBJ1-2, the V gene TRBV18; the D is unclear. The germline V gene has CDR1 KGHSH and CDR2 LQKENI. V dropped 3 bases and J dropped 2 bases, with 16 bases sitting between them. CDR3 length: 16 amino acids. The CDR3 coding sequence is TGTGCCAGCTCACCCCGCAGCTTGACGGAGAACTATGGCTACACCTTC. Translation: CASSPRSLTENYGYTF.